The present T cell receptor (beta chain) was sequenced within a study of regulatory T cells in long-lasting Graves disease. Construction of the TCR beta libraries employed iRepertoire HTBI primers in conjunction with Arm-PCR of CDR3 regions. Each CDR3 protein gets one entry after TCRdb re-called the multiplex PCR reads with MiXCR. The repertoire has almost 450,000 distinct CDR3 sequences, over 15% of them found once; the top ten carry around 10%. Stated time point: newly diagnosed GD, antithyroid drugs for less than 3 months. Scientists built the TCR library using RNA that was extracted from PBMCs. Remarks on this clonotype: A junction end diverges from the germline sequence, so it may reflect a read error.

The CDR3 totals 16 residues. CDR1 KGHSH and CDR2 LQKENI come from the germline V gene. The same sample was also studied in work on T cells in Graves' hyperthyroidism and ophthalmopathy.

Sequencing used peripheral blood mononuclear cells (PBMCs), obtained at new diagnosis, from a patient treated with antithyroid drugs. The V gene is TRBV18, the J gene TRBJ2-1; 10 bases are shared with TRBD2. The clonotype was recovered from a woman in her thirties with Graves disease. In DNA, the CDR3 is TGTACCAGCTCACCTCCGGGACTAGCGACCAACAATGATCAGTTCTTC. Amino acid sequence: CTSSPPGLATNNDQFF. Full variable domain (outside the CDR3, taken from reference TRBV18 and TRBJ2-1): NAGVMQNPRHLVRRRGQEARLRCSPMKGHSHVYWYRQLPEEGLKFMVYLQKENIIDESGMPKERFSAEFPKEGPSILRIQQVVRGDSAAYFCTSSPPGLATNNDQFFGPGTRLTVL.